One sample yielded the 24 T cell receptor beta chains listed below, sequenced in a study of control samples from healthy donors and cancer patients. Repertoires were generated with immunoSEQ multiplex PCR, while TCRdb's copy carries only in-frame clones and drops some. The sample holds 100,000 to 120,000 clones, 70% to 90% seen once. Sequencing was carried out using PBMCs. All receptors come from a woman aged 60-75 years with lung cancer.

This clone was counted a few times. The rearrangement links TRBV9 to TRBJ2-7; TRBD1 matches 8 bases. The germline V gene has CDR1 SGDLS and CDR2 YYNGEE. The V gene end was trimmed by 1 base and the J gene end by 3 bases; junction bases not matched to a gene: 3. The CDR3 extends over 14 amino acids. CDR3 sequence (DNA): TGTGCCAGCAGCGTATTGGACAGGGACTACGAGCAGTACTTC. It specifies CASSVLDRDYEQYF.

The chain combines TRBV18 with TRBJ1-1; a possible D gene is TRBD1 (5 bases). CDR3 length: 16 amino acids. Germline V CDR1 and CDR2: KGHSH, LQKENI. The V end was cut by 3 bases, the J end by 3 bases, with 17 bases between. CDR3 sequence: CASSPYTYGADTEAFF. CDR3 bases: TGTGCCAGCTCACCCTACACCTATGGGGCAGACACTGAAGCTTTCTTT.

CDR3 amino acids: CASSRQRLDTGELFF. Written as DNA, the CDR3 is TGTGCCAGCAGCAGACAGAGATTGGACACCGGGGAGCTGTTTTTT. V is TRBV7-2 and J is TRBJ2-2; D is possibly TRBD1 (5 bases). There are 15 residues in the CDR3. The V end lost 5 bases, the J end lost 3 bases, and 13 bases lay between the germline ends. CDR1 is SGHTA and CDR2 is FQGNSA in the germline V gene. Together with reference TRBV7-2 and TRBJ2-2, the CDR3 gives the full variable domain: GAGVSQSPSNKVTEKGKDVELRCDPISGHTALYWYRQSLGQGLEFLIYFQGNSAPDKSGLPSDRFSAERTGGSVSTLTIQRTQQEDSAVYLCASSRQRLDTGELFFGEGSRLTVL.

The chain is built from TRBV11-3 and TRBJ2-5; D is undetermined. Germline CDR1 and CDR2: SGHNT and YENEEA. V lost 4 bases to trimming and J lost 1 base, with 16 bases between them. There are 16 residues in the CDR3. The CDR3 spells CASSSPWGRGQETQYF. CDR3 nucleotide sequence: TGTGCCAGCAGCTCGCCGTGGGGTCGTGGCCAAGAGACCCAGTACTTC. Supplemented by reference TRBV11-3 and TRBJ2-5, the full variable domain reads EAGVVQSPRYKIIEKKQPVAFWCNPISGHNTLYWYLQNLGQGPELLIRYENEEAVDDSQLPKDRFSAERLKGVDSTLKIQPAELGDSAVYLCASSSPWGRGQETQYFGPGTRLLVL.

The chain is built from TRBV27 and TRBJ2-7, with D tentatively TRBD2 (5 bases). Trimming left V 5 bases short and J 0 bases short, with 11 bases between. CDR1 is MNHEY, CDR2 SMNVEV, per germline (reference sequence). This CDR3 is built from 14 residues. Here the CDR3 DNA reads TGTGCCAGCAGTCGACGGGGTATCTCCTACGAGCAGTACTTC. The encoded protein is CASSRRGISYEQYF.

This clone was observed a single time. J is TRBJ1-5 and V is TRBV6-2 or TRBV6-3; D is uncertain. V was pared by 2 bases and J by 2 bases, with 19 bases between. Germline assignment: CDR1 MNHEY and CDR2 SVGEGT. The CDR3 consists of 18 residues. This chain's CDR3 is CASSYRVYRRGGNQPQHF. CDR3 coding DNA: TGTGCCAGCAGTTACAGGGTGTATCGACGTGGGGGCAATCAGCCCCAGCATTTT.

This chain links TRBV5-1 with TRBJ2-6; D is unresolved. This CDR3 has 16 amino acids. V lost 1 base and J lost 1, with 9 bases in between. The germline gives CDR1 SGHRS, CDR2 YFSETQ. CDR3 in DNA: TGCGCCAGCAGCTTGTCCTACTTTTCTGGGGCCAACGTCCTGACTTTC. This codes for CASSLSYFSGANVLTF. The whole variable domain, filled in from reference TRBV5-1 and TRBJ2-6, reads KAGVTQTPRYLIKTRGQQVTLSCSPISGHRSVSWYQQTPGQGLQFLFEYFSETQRNKGNFPGRFSGRQFSNSRSEMNVSTLELGDSALYLCASSLSYFSGANVLTFGAGSRLTVL.

This clone showed up just a few times. The CDR3 sequence is CASSFQPGQGLSIYF. In nucleotides, the CDR3 is TGTGCCAGCAGTTTCCAACCCGGACAAGGCCTTTCCATATATTTT. The chain combines TRBV11-2 with TRBJ1-3, with TRBD1 as a possible D gene (5 bases). CDR1 is SGHAT and CDR2 is FQNNGV in the germline V gene. Trimming stripped 6 bases from V and 11 bases from J, with 23 bases between. This CDR3 has 15 amino acids.

CDR3 in DNA: TGTGCCAGCAGCGTAGTGAGGGACAGGGGAGTCAACACTGAAGCTTTCTTT. Its translation: CASSVVRDRGVNTEAFF. V gene TRBV9 combines with J gene TRBJ1-1; 10 bases align to TRBD1. Trimming took 0 bases from V and 2 from J; bases not matched to a gene: 7. CDR1 is SGDLS and CDR2 is YYNGEE in the germline V gene. CDR3 length: 17 amino acids. Using reference TRBV9 and TRBJ1-1 for the parts outside the CDR3, the full variable domain is DSGVTQTPKHLITATGQRVTLRCSPRSGDLSVYWYQQSLDQGLQFLIQYYNGEERAKGNILERFSAQQFPDLHSELNLSSLELGDSALYFCASSVVRDRGVNTEAFFGQGTRLTVV.

This chain joins TRBV9 and TRBJ1-2; TRBD1 matches 8 bases. J gave up 1 base and V 0 bases, and 5 bases lay outside the gene matches. The germline CDR1 and CDR2 sequences are SGDLS and YYNGEE. The CDR3 has 16 amino acids. This CDR3 is CASSVAQGALNYGYTF. The CDR3 DNA reads TGTGCCAGCAGCGTAGCTCAGGGGGCGCTTAACTATGGCTACACCTTC.

V gene TRBV19 combines with J gene TRBJ2-5, with no clear D. The V end lost 1 base, the J end lost 5 bases, and 11 bases lay between the germline ends. Germline CDR1 is LNHDA and CDR2 is SQIVND (reference sequence). The CDR3 totals 14 residues. CDR3 DNA sequence: TGTGCCAGTAGTATAGTCCTAGAGTCGGAGACCCAGTACTTC. It is translated as CASSIVLESETQYF.

The sample holds one count of this clone. This chain connects TRBV7-9 to TRBJ1-6; D may be TRBD1 (6 bases). The CDR3 totals 15 residues. Germline V lookup: CDR1 SEHNR, CDR2 FQNEAQ (reference sequence). Trimming cost V 5 bases and J 10 bases, with 18 bases left between them. The CDR3 DNA follows: TGTGCCAGCAGCCTGACGGAGAGGGGGGAGTCACCCCTCCACTTT. This sequence encodes CASSLTERGESPLHF. Together with reference TRBV7-9 and TRBJ1-6, the CDR3 gives the full variable domain: DTGVSQNPRHKITKRGQNVTFRCDPISEHNRLYWYRQTLGQGPEFLTYFQNEAQLEKSRLLSDRFSAERPKGSFSTLEIQRTEQGDSAMYLCASSLTERGESPLHFGNGTRLTVT.

The chain has TRBV5-6 and TRBJ1-2, with D possibly being TRBD1 (6 bases). V was clipped by 3 bases and J by 6 bases, with 15 bases between them. Germline CDR1 reads SGHDT; CDR2 reads YYEEEE. The CDR3 runs to 14 residues. The CDR3 loop reads CASSSKLYRDGYTF. CDR3 DNA sequence: TGTGCCAGCAGCTCCAAGTTATACAGGGATGGCTACACCTTC.

V gene TRBV9 combines with J gene TRBJ1-2; no clear D. The CDR3 totals 14 residues. Trimming cost V 0 bases and J 1 base, with 7 bases left between them. Germline CDR1 reads SGDLS; CDR2 reads YYNGEE. The CDR3 coding sequence is TGTGCCAGCAGCGTAGCGGAGGGTAACTATGGCTACACCTTC. Amino acid sequence: CASSVAEGNYGYTF.

The chain links TRBV6-1 to TRBJ2-3, with 9 bases identical to TRBD1. The CDR3 is made up of 15 amino acids. After removal of 3 bases from V and 2 bases from J, the junction contained 3 bases not matched to a gene. The V gene's germline CDR1 is MNHNS and CDR2 SASEGT. CDR3 sequence: CASSEDRGLTDTQYF. CDR3 coding DNA: TGTGCCAGCAGTGAGGACAGGGGTCTCACAGATACGCAGTATTTT.

V usage is TRBV4-2 and J usage is TRBJ1-3; D unclear. Looked up from germline, CDR1 is LGHNA and CDR2 is YNFKEQ. Trimming pared 0 bases from V and 2 bases from J, leaving 8 bases between. CDR3 size: 15 residues. CDR3 sequence reads: CASSQETGPGNTIYF. The CDR3 bases are TGTGCCAGCAGCCAAGAAACCGGGCCTGGAAACACCATATATTTT.

The gene calls are TRBV27 and TRBJ1-1, with a possible D match to TRBD1 (5 bases). The CDR3 length is 13 residues. Germline values: CDR1 MNHEY, CDR2 SMNVEV (reference sequence). V was shortened by 8 bases and J by 2 bases, with 12 bases between the two germline ends. This chain's CDR3 is CASGTEPNTEAFF. DNA for the CDR3: TGTGCCAGCGGGACGGAACCAAACACTGAAGCTTTCTTT.

Written as DNA, the CDR3 is TGTGCCAGCAGCGTGACTAGCGGGGTATACGAGGAGCAGTTCTTC. This codes for CASSVTSGVYEEQFF. The V and J genes are TRBV9 and TRBJ2-1; 11 bases map to TRBD2. The V gene end was trimmed by 2 bases and the J gene end by 10 bases; junction bases not matched to a gene: 8. Germline V lookup: CDR1 SGDLS, CDR2 YYNGEE. The CDR3 loop spans 15 amino acids.

Only a few counts were recorded for this clone. J is TRBJ2-1 and V is TRBV3-1 (or the pseudogene TRBV3-2); a weak D match, TRBD2 (6 bases). The CDR3 consists of 17 residues. Trimming cost V 0 bases and J 2 bases, with 14 bases left between them. The V gene's germline CDR1 is LGHDT and CDR2 YNNKEL (reference sequence). The CDR3 spells CASSQDVGGRTYNEQFF. The CDR3 nucleotides are TGTGCCAGCAGCCAAGATGTGGGGGGTAGAACCTACAATGAGCAGTTCTTC.

The rearrangement uses TRBV5-1 and TRBJ2-5, with 7 bases identical to TRBD1. V was clipped by 6 bases and J by 5 bases; unmatched bases: 7. Per the germline V gene, CDR1 is SGHRS and CDR2 is YFSETQ. The CDR3 totals 13 residues. CDR3 sequence: CASTPDRTETQYF. As DNA, the CDR3 is TGCGCCAGCACCCCGGACAGGACTGAGACCCAGTACTTC.

The chain has TRBV4-1 and TRBJ1-6; 9 bases are a match to TRBD1. V shed 3 bases, J shed 9 bases, and the junction held 9 bases outside the gene matches. Germline V gene lookup returns CDR1 MGHRA and CDR2 YSYEKL. The CDR3 totals 16 residues. In DNA form, the CDR3 reads TGCGCCAGCAGCCAGAATCCGGGACAGGGTATTTCACCCCTCCACTTT. Translated, it gives CASSQNPGQGISPLHF.

The V and J genes are TRBV4-1 and TRBJ1-1; 8 bases match TRBD1. J gave up 3 bases and V 4 bases, and 4 bases lay outside the gene matches. The germline gives CDR1 MGHRA, CDR2 YSYEKL. The CDR3 covers 14 residues. CDR3 in amino acids: CASSRLTGDTEAFF. CDR3 coding DNA: TGCGCCAGCAGCCGGCTGACAGGGGACACTGAAGCTTTCTTT.

The chain recombines TRBV9 with TRBJ2-1; TRBD2 aligns across 9 bases. Looked up from germline, CDR1 is SGDLS and CDR2 is YYNGEE. The CDR3 contains 16 residues. J gave up 5 bases and V 3 bases, and 9 bases lay outside the gene matches. In DNA form, the CDR3 reads TGTGCCAGCAGCGCCGCCGCGGGAGGGCCCCACAATGAGCAGTTCTTC. As protein: CASSAAAGGPHNEQFF.

J is TRBJ1-1 and V is TRBV3-1 (or the pseudogene TRBV3-2), with TRBD1 as a possible D gene (5 bases). Germline assignment: CDR1 LGHDT and CDR2 YNNKEL (reference sequence). This CDR3 is 15 amino acids long. Trimming removed 4 bases from V and 5 bases from J, with 17 bases in between. The CDR3 DNA reads as TGTGCCAGCAGCCGCTTCGGGGAGGGGAGGACTGAAGCTTTCTTT. Translation: CASSRFGEGRTEAFF.